These T cell receptor beta chains were read from a single sample in a study of cytomegalovirus exposure and HLA in healthy donors. The method was immunoSEQ multiplex PCR; TCRdb's version includes in-frame clones alone and lacks a portion of them. Of around 130,000 clones listed, over 60% are singletons. Sequenced material: PBMCs. Receptors were obtained from a man between 18 and 29 years old in good health and CMV-seronegative. The CDR3 runs from the conserved cysteine through the conserved F or W. A D gene is named only where the DNA matches it firmly. Size tells how often a clone was seen (once, few, many) or the class of an expanded clone, and some rows leave it out.

V gene: TRBV27
clone size: NA
J gene: TRBJ2-4
D gene: NA
CDR3 protein: CASSRRIGAHAKNIQYF
CDR3 DNA: TGTGCCAGCAGTCGAAGAATAGGGGCGCATGCCAAAAACATTCAGTACTTC

V gene: TRBV5-1
clone size: few
J gene: TRBJ2-7
D gene: NA
CDR3 protein: CASSLGGASYEQYF
CDR3 DNA: TGCGCCAGCAGCTTAGGCGGAGCCTCCTACGAGCAGTACTTC

V gene: TRBV9
clone size: NA
J gene: TRBJ1-2
D gene: NA
CDR3 protein: CASSAQNYGYTF
CDR3 DNA: TGTGCCAGCAGCGCCCAAAACTATGGCTACACCTTC

V gene: TRBV4-2
clone size: NA
J gene: TRBJ2-4
D gene: TRBD2
CDR3 protein: CASSPYRLAGAMRWENIQYF
CDR3 DNA: TGTGCCAGCAGCCCCTACCGACTAGCGGGAGCGATGAGGTGGGAAAACATTCAGTACTTC

V gene: TRBV10-3
clone size: NA
J gene: TRBJ2-7
D gene: TRBD1
CDR3 protein: CAITKRQGAVDEQYF
CDR3 DNA: TGTGCCATCACCAAACGACAGGGGGCAGTCGACGAGCAGTACTTC

V gene: TRBV9
clone size: NA
J gene: TRBJ2-3
D gene: NA
CDR3 protein: CASSVASGTSTDTQYF
CDR3 DNA: TGTGCCAGCAGCGTAGCGAGCGGTACTAGCACAGATACGCAGTATTTT

V gene: TRBV5-6
clone size: NA
J gene: TRBJ2-1
D gene: TRBD1
CDR3 protein: CASSLVGDSNNEQFF
CDR3 DNA: TGTGCCAGCAGCTTGGTAGGGGACAGCAACAATGAGCAGTTCTTC

V gene: TRBV9
clone size: NA
J gene: TRBJ2-1
D gene: NA
CDR3 protein: CASSVKGVASNEQFF
CDR3 DNA: TGTGCCAGCAGCGTAAAGGGGGTAGCGAGCAATGAGCAGTTCTTC

V gene: TRBV28
clone size: NA
J gene: TRBJ1-5
D gene: NA
CDR3 protein: CASSLSQPQHF
CDR3 DNA: TGTGCCAGCAGTTTATCGCAGCCCCAGCATTTT

V gene: TRBV10-3
clone size: few
J gene: TRBJ2-5
D gene: TRBD1
CDR3 protein: CATSKRQGQETQYF
CDR3 DNA: TGTGCCACCTCAAAGCGACAGGGACAAGAGACCCAGTACTTC

V gene: TRBV9
clone size: NA
J gene: TRBJ1-1
D gene: NA
CDR3 protein: CASSVTAARNTEAFF
CDR3 DNA: TGTGCCAGCAGCGTAACTGCCGCTCGGAACACTGAAGCTTTCTTT

V gene: TRBV5-4
clone size: NA
J gene: TRBJ2-1
D gene: TRBD2
CDR3 protein: CASSSPGTSISNEQFF
CDR3 DNA: TGTGCCAGCAGCTCCCCCGGGACTAGCATCTCCAATGAGCAGTTCTTC

V gene: TRBV18
clone size: NA
J gene: TRBJ2-3
D gene: TRBD2
CDR3 protein: CASREADTQYF
CDR3 DNA: TGTGCCAGCCGGGAGGCCGATACGCAGTATTTT

V gene: TRBV7-9
clone size: NA
J gene: TRBJ2-5
D gene: NA
CDR3 protein: CASSGQLLGAQYF
CDR3 DNA: TGTGCCAGCAGCGGACAGCTTTTAGGGGCCCAGTACTTC

V gene: TRBV10-3
clone size: NA
J gene: TRBJ2-1
D gene: TRBD1
CDR3 protein: CAISEVQGAGMGAYNEQFF
CDR3 DNA: TGTGCCATCAGTGAGGTACAGGGGGCTGGTATGGGCGCCTACAATGAGCAGTTCTTC

V gene: TRBV28
clone size: NA
J gene: TRBJ2-2
D gene: TRBD2
CDR3 protein: CASTRNGGAGPGELFF
CDR3 DNA: TGTGCCAGCACCCGGAACGGGGGGGCTGGTCCCGGGGAGCTGTTTTTT

V gene: TRBV5-4
clone size: NA
J gene: TRBJ2-7
D gene: TRBD1
CDR3 protein: CASSLGTGVYEQYF
CDR3 DNA: TGTGCCAGCAGCCTCGGGACAGGGGTATACGAGCAGTACTTC